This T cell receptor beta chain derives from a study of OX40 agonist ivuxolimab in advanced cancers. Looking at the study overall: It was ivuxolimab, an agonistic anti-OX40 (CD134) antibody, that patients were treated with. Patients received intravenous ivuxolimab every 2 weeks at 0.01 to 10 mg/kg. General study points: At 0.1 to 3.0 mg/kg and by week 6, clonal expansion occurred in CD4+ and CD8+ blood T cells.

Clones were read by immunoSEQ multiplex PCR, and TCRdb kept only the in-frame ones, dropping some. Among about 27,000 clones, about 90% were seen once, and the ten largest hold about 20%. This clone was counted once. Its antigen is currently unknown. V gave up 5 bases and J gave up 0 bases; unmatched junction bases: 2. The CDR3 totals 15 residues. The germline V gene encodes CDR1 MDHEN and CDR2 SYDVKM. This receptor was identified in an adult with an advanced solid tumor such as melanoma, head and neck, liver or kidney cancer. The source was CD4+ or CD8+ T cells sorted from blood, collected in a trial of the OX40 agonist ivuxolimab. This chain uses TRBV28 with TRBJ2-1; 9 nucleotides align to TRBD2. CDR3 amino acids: CASSLSGSSYNEQFF. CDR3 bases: TGTGCCAGCAGTCTTAGCGGGAGCTCCTACAATGAGCAGTTCTTC.